This entry describes one T cell receptor beta chain. Its specificity is not known. The sample is drawn from a study of shared clonotypes between healthy human individuals. The V segment lost 0 bases and the J segment 10 bases; nucleotides outside the gene matches: 8. The germline V gene has CDR1 MNHNS and CDR2 SASEGT. The CDR3 extends over 15 amino acids. Study-level findings and limits: The study's rarefaction showed incomplete sorted-subset sequencing despite large depth. Relative to memory subsets, naive subsets generally showed larger estimated richness.

Assay used: immunoSEQ multiplex PCR; TCRdb lists only in-frame clones, some missing. Altogether about 640,000 clones are present, approximately 79% being singletons, with the ten largest covering around 2%. This receptor was obtained from a woman aged 25 to 39 in good health. Sequencing input: memory CD4+ T cells sorted from blood. Documented subset: CD45RA-negative fraction. The chain uses TRBV6-1 and TRBJ1-1, with TRBD1 identical over 10 bases. CDR3 DNA: TGTGCCAGCAGTGAAGCGGGACAGGGGCCCCGCGGAGCTTTCTTT. Translating gives CASSEAGQGPRGAFF.